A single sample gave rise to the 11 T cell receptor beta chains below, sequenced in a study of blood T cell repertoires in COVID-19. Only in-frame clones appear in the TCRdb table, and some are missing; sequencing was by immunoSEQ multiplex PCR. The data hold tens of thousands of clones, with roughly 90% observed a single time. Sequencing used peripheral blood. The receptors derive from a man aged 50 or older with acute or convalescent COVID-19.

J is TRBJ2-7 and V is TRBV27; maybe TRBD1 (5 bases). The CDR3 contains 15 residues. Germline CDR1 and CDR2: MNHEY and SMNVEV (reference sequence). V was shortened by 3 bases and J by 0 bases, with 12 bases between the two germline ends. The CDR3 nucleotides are TGTGCCAGCAGTTTTGACAGCGCGAGCTCCTACGAGCAGTACTTC. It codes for CASSFDSASSYEQYF.

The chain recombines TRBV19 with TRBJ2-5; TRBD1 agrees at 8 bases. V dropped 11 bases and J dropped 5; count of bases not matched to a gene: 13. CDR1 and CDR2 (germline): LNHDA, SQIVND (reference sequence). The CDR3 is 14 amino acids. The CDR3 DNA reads TGTGCCGCCGGACAGGGACGCCCCTTGGAGACCCAGTACTTC. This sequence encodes CAAGQGRPLETQYF.

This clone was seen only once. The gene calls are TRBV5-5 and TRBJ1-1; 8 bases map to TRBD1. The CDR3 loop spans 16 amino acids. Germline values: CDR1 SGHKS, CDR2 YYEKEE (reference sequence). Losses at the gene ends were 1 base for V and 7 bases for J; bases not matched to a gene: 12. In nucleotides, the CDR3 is TGTGCCAGCAGCTTGACCCTGACAGGGGAGTGGCGTGAAGCTTTCTTT. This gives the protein CASSLTLTGEWREAFF.

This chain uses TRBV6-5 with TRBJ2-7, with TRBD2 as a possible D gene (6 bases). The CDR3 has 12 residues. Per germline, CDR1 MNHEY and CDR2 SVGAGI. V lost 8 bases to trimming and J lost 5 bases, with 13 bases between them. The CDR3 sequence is CASSPGVNEQYF. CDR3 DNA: TGTGCCAGCTCTCCGGGGGTTAACGAGCAGTACTTC.

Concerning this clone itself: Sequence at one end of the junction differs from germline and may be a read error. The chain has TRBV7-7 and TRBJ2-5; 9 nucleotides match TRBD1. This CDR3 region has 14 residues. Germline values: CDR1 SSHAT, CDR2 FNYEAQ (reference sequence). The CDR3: CASSRDRDEKTQYF. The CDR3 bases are TGTGCTAGCAGCCGGGACAGGGATGAAAAGACCCAGTACTTC.

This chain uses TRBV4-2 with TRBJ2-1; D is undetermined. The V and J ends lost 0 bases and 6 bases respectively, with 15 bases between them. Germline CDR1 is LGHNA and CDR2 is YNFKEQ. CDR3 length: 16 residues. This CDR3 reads CASSQDSARTSNEQFF. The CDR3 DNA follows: TGTGCCAGCAGCCAAGATTCGGCTAGAACGAGCAATGAGCAGTTCTTC.

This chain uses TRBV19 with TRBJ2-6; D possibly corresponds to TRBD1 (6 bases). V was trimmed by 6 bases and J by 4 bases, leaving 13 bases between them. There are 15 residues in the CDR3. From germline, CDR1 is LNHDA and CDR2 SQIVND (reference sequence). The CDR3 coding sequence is TGTGCCAGTAGGGTCGGGACAACCGGGGCCAACGTCCTGACTTTC. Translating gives CASRVGTTGANVLTF.

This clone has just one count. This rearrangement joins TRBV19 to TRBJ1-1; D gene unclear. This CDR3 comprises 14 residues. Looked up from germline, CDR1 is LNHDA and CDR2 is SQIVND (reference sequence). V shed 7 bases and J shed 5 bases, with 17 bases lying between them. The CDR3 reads CASNVVGLRTEAFF. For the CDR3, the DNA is TGTGCCAGTAATGTGGTGGGCTTGAGAACTGAAGCTTTCTTT.

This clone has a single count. Written as DNA, the CDR3 is TGTGCCAGTAGCCTAGCGGGGCCTGGTGGCACAGATACGCAGTATTTT. Its protein is CASSLAGPGGTDTQYF. The rearrangement uses TRBV19 and TRBJ2-3; 9 nucleotides match TRBD2. Germline lookup yields CDR1 LNHDA and CDR2 SQIVND (reference sequence). J was trimmed by 1 base and V by 6 bases; bases with no gene match: 8. The CDR3 consists of 16 residues.

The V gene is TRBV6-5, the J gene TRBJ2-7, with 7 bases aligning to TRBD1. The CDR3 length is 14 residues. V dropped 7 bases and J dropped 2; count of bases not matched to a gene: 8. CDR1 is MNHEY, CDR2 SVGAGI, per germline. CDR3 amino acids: CASTKDRTPYEQYF. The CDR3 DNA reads TGTGCCAGCACCAAGGACAGGACCCCCTACGAGCAGTACTTC.

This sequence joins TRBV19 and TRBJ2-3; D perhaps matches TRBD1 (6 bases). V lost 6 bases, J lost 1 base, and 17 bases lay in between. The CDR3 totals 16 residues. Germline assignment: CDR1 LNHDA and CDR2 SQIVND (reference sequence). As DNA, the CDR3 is TGTGCCAGTAGCGAGGGACACCTCTCCGGCACAGATACGCAGTATTTT. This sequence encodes CASSEGHLSGTDTQYF.